Below are 29 T cell receptor beta chains sequenced from a single sample in a study of CD4 T cells in relation to SARS-CoV-2 and coronaviruses. Using immunoSEQ multiplex PCR, the repertoire was profiled, and TCRdb retains in-frame clones only, with some absent. The table shows around 15,000 clones, with nearly 85% occurring only once. Before the COVID-19 pandemic, during about 2011-2019, CD4+ T cells were taken from unexposed donors. After less than 11 days of culture, CD4+ T cells were isolated. Their target antigens are unknown. Sequenced input: CD4+ T cells from PBMCs, cultured in vitro. Every receptor here comes from a human donor in good health.

The genes are TRBV19 and TRBJ1-6; TRBD1 might be the D (5 bases). Germline V gene lookup returns CDR1 LNHDA and CDR2 SQIVND (reference sequence). V was pared by 3 bases and J by 8 bases, with 17 bases between. This CDR3 contains 16 residues. The CDR3 DNA follows: TGTGCCAGTAGTATCATGAGTCATGGGGCTGATTCACCCCTCCACTTT. Translated, it gives CASSIMSHGADSPLHF.

This chain links TRBV29-1 with TRBJ1-2; D unresolved. Germline lookup yields CDR1 SQVTM and CDR2 ANQGSEA. The CDR3 covers 11 residues. Trimming shortened V by 5 bases and J by 5 bases, and 9 bases separated the two germline ends. CDR3 sequence reads: CSVLVGYGYTF. The CDR3 DNA sequence: TGCAGCGTTCTTGTAGGTTATGGCTACACCTTC.

V gene TRBV6-5 combines with J gene TRBJ2-7; 8 bases align to TRBD1. This CDR3 comprises 14 residues. V trimming: 6 bases; J trimming: 6 bases; junction bases outside the gene matches: 10. CDR1 and CDR2 (germline): MNHEY, SVGAGI. The CDR3 sequence is CASSTGGGLREQYF. CDR3 DNA: TGTGCCAGCAGCACAGGGGGAGGCCTACGCGAGCAGTACTTC.

This clone was counted a few times. V and J are TRBV25-1 and TRBJ2-2, with D unresolved. The germline CDR1 and CDR2 sequences are MGHDK and SYGVNS. The CDR3 has 15 residues. V lost 2 bases, J lost 5 bases, and 12 bases lay in between. The CDR3 DNA is TGTGCCAGCAGTGAACACAAGGACGGGACCGGGGAGCTGTTTTTT. Its translation is CASSEHKDGTGELFF. Full variable domain (remainder filled in from reference TRBV25-1 and TRBJ2-2): EADIYQTPRYLVIGTGKKITLECSQTMGHDKMYWYQQDPGMELHLIHYSYGVNSTEKGDLSSESTVSRIRTEHFPLTLESARPSHTSQYLCASSEHKDGTGELFFGEGSRLTVL.

The chain recombines TRBV15 with TRBJ2-3, with 7 bases lining up with TRBD2. The J segment lost 5 bases and the V segment lost 0 bases, leaving 8 bases of the junction unmatched. CDR1 and CDR2 (germline): LNHNV, YYDKDF (reference sequence). There are 16 residues in the CDR3. The CDR3 spells CATSRDLGGVGDTQYF. DNA of the CDR3: TGTGCCACCAGCAGAGATCTGGGAGGGGTGGGAGATACGCAGTATTTT.

V gene TRBV11-2 combines with J gene TRBJ2-3; the match to TRBD2 covers 8 bases. Germline V lookup: CDR1 SGHAT, CDR2 FQNNGV. With V trimmed by 5 bases and J by 5 bases, 21 bases remained unmatched. This CDR3 contains 19 residues. CDR3 amino acids: CASSPDRRRGAYRVDTQYF. CDR3 DNA sequence: TGTGCCAGCAGCCCCGACAGGAGGCGGGGGGCCTATAGAGTAGATACGCAGTATTTT.

V gene TRBV11-2 combines with J gene TRBJ1-1; TRBD1 aligns across 9 bases. This CDR3 comprises 14 residues. The V segment lost 5 bases and the J segment 5 bases; nucleotides outside the gene matches: 6. Looked up from germline, CDR1 is SGHAT and CDR2 is FQNNGV. CDR3 region: CASSPDRGWTEAFF. Here the CDR3 DNA reads TGTGCCAGCAGCCCGGACAGGGGTTGGACTGAAGCTTTCTTT.

This clone was observed a single time. The chain is built from TRBV5-1 and TRBJ1-1; the D gene is possibly TRBD1 (6 bases). In germline, CDR1 is SGHRS, CDR2 YFSETQ. Trimming took 2 bases from V and 1 from J, leaving 9 bases between them. This CDR3 contains 14 residues. CDR3 DNA: TGCGCCAGCAGCTTCAAAGGGGGGAACACTGAAGCTTTCTTT. Translated: CASSFKGGNTEAFF.

The chain is built from TRBV3-1 (or the pseudogene TRBV3-2) and TRBJ2-5; 10 positions agree with TRBD2. The CDR3 covers 15 residues. CDR1 and CDR2 from the germline V gene are LGHDT and YNNKEL (reference sequence). The J segment lost 3 bases and the V segment lost 10 bases, leaving 11 bases of the junction unmatched. This chain's CDR3 is CATLTSGRAKETQYF. CDR3 sequence (DNA): TGTGCCACCCTCACAAGCGGGAGGGCTAAAGAGACCCAGTACTTC.

This clone came up a few times. CDR3 in DNA: TGTGCCAGCAGTGAACAAAAGTCGGGCGAGCAGTACTTC. It codes for CASSEQKSGEQYF. This chain links TRBV2 with TRBJ2-7; D uncertain. Germline loops: CDR1 SNHLY, CDR2 FYNNEI. V lost 2 bases and J 6 bases, leaving 11 bases between the germline ends. This CDR3 has 13 residues.

This chain links TRBV10-3 with TRBJ1-1; TRBD1 matches at 9 bases. CDR1 is ENHRY and CDR2 is SYGVKD in the germline V gene. With V trimmed by 2 bases and J by 4 bases, 8 bases remained unmatched. The CDR3 sequence is 16 residues long. CDR3 loop: CAISETGTGWGTEAFF. The CDR3 region has the DNA TGTGCCATCAGTGAGACCGGGACAGGGTGGGGCACTGAAGCTTTCTTT.

V is TRBV28 and J is TRBJ1-3; D might be TRBD1 (6 bases). Trimming stripped 6 bases from V and 1 base from J, with 10 bases between. There are 14 residues in the CDR3. Germline V gene lookup returns CDR1 MDHEN and CDR2 SYDVKM. The CDR3 loop reads CASRGGGSGNTIYF. In nucleotides, the CDR3 is TGTGCCAGCAGAGGGGGGGGTTCTGGAAACACCATATATTTT.

The chain combines TRBV18 with TRBJ1-1; D gene ambiguous. Trimming took 2 bases from V and 1 from J, leaving 8 bases between them. This CDR3 is 14 amino acids long. The germline CDR1 and CDR2 sequences are KGHSH and LQKENI. The CDR3 sequence is CASSPRQQNTEAFF. For the CDR3, the DNA is TGTGCCAGCTCACCAAGGCAGCAGAACACTGAAGCTTTCTTT.

The V call is TRBV5-1, the J call TRBJ1-1; D possibly corresponds to TRBD1 (6 bases). CDR1 and CDR2 (germline): SGHRS, YFSETQ. V gave up 0 bases and J gave up 6 bases, with 12 bases separating them. This CDR3 comprises 14 residues. CDR3 residues: CASSLDRAWAEAFF. For the CDR3, the DNA is TGCGCCAGCAGCTTGGACAGGGCGTGGGCTGAAGCTTTCTTT.

The chain uses TRBV30 and TRBJ1-3, with no clear D. The CDR3 covers 13 residues. V gave up 5 bases and J gave up 0 bases, with 8 bases separating them. Germline CDR1 and CDR2: GTSNPN and SVGIG (reference sequence). Written as DNA, the CDR3 is TGTGCCTGGGCTCTTCTCTCTGGAAACACCATATATTTT. Its protein product is CAWALLSGNTIYF.

The rearrangement links TRBV19 to TRBJ2-1; TRBD2 is a possible D gene (6 bases). Germline V CDR1 and CDR2: LNHDA, SQIVND (reference sequence). Trimming pared 3 bases from V and 6 bases from J, leaving 12 bases between. The CDR3 consists of 14 residues. CDR3 sequence reads: CASSIVAEANEQFF. The CDR3 coding sequence is TGTGCCAGTAGTATCGTAGCGGAAGCCAATGAGCAGTTCTTC.

This clone appeared a single time. The J gene is TRBJ1-5, the V gene TRBV6-1; maybe TRBD1 (5 bases). The germline gives CDR1 MNHNS, CDR2 SASEGT. V gave up 1 base and J gave up 5 bases, with 9 bases separating them. This CDR3 spans 14 amino acids. The CDR3, as DNA: TGTGCCAGCAGTGAAGAAGGGGTTCATCAGCCCCAGCATTTT. Its protein is CASSEEGVHQPQHF.

The chain couples TRBV27 to TRBJ2-7; 11 bases fit TRBD1. V lost 5 bases, J lost 2 bases, and 5 bases stayed unmatched. There are 15 residues in the CDR3. Germline CDR1 and CDR2: MNHEY and SMNVEV (reference sequence). The CDR3 DNA reads as TGTGCCAGCAGTCCCCGGACAGGGGGCCCCTACGAGCAGTACTTC. Protein sequence: CASSPRTGGPYEQYF.

The chain recombines TRBV30 with TRBJ2-5; D is undetermined. The CDR3 is 12 amino acids. Germline CDR1 is GTSNPN and CDR2 is SVGIG (reference sequence). The V end was cut by 3 bases, the J end by 7 bases, with 12 bases between. This CDR3 is CAWRTGLGTQYF. For the CDR3, the DNA is TGTGCCTGGAGGACGGGCCTCGGGACCCAGTACTTC.

The CDR3 nucleotides read TGTGCCAGCAGCTTAACTAGCGGACTTAGCTACGAGCAGTACTTC. It yields the protein CASSLTSGLSYEQYF. The rearrangement uses TRBV7-2 and TRBJ2-7, with TRBD2 matching over 8 bases. Trimming removed 2 bases from V and 3 bases from J; junction bases left unmatched: 6. The CDR3 is made up of 15 amino acids. Looked up from germline, CDR1 is SGHTA and CDR2 is FQGNSA.

This clone was picked up one time. At one end, the junction sequence differs from germline, possibly due to a read error. Other DNA sequences within the sample encode an identical CDR3. The J gene is TRBJ1-2, the V gene TRBV28; tentatively, D is TRBD1 (5 bases). CDR1 is MDHEN, CDR2 SYDVKM, per germline. This CDR3 has 13 amino acids. Here the CDR3 DNA reads TGTGCCATTCCCGGGGGGGTAAGCTATGGCTACACTTTC. This codes for CAIPGGVSYGYTF.

V and J are TRBV6-5 and TRBJ1-1; D perhaps matches TRBD1 (5 bases). The CDR3 has 15 residues. Germline V lookup: CDR1 MNHEY, CDR2 SVGAGI. Trimming took 5 bases from V and 4 from J, leaving 17 bases between them. CDR3 sequence (DNA): TGTGCCAGCAGTCCCCTTGGGGGGGTGACCACTGAAGCTTTCTTT. Protein sequence: CASSPLGGVTTEAFF.

This chain connects TRBV6-5 to TRBJ1-1; D is perhaps TRBD1 (6 bases). The V and J ends lost 8 bases and 0 bases respectively, with 13 bases between them. Germline CDR1 is MNHEY and CDR2 is SVGAGI. This CDR3 has 14 amino acids. The DNA for the CDR3 is TGTGCCAGCCACCCCAGGGGCATGAACACTGAAGCTTTCTTT. This sequence encodes CASHPRGMNTEAFF.

In this sample, this clone turned up a few times. This chain connects TRBV3-1 (or the pseudogene TRBV3-2) to TRBJ2-1; TRBD2 matches at 13 bases. Germline V gene sequence: CDR1 LGHDT, CDR2 YNNKEL (reference sequence). The CDR3 totals 16 residues. J gave up 8 bases and V 1 base, and 5 bases lay outside the gene matches. The CDR3 DNA is TGTGCCAGCAGCCAAGGGACTAGCGGGAGAGGTTATGAGCAGTTCTTC. It specifies CASSQGTSGRGYEQFF.

This sequence joins TRBV30 and TRBJ1-1; D unclear. The CDR3 covers 13 residues. From germline, CDR1 is GTSNPN and CDR2 SVGIG (reference sequence). Trimming stripped 2 bases from V and 4 bases from J, with 11 bases between. CDR3 sequence: CAWSNNRFTEAFF. The CDR3 DNA is TGTGCCTGGAGTAACAACAGATTCACTGAAGCTTTCTTT.

The chain carries TRBV5-1 and TRBJ1-1; D gene unclear. The CDR3 spans 15 residues. The germline V gene has CDR1 SGHRS and CDR2 YFSETQ. Trimming left V 0 bases short and J 0 bases short, with 9 bases between. DNA of the CDR3: TGCGCCAGCAGCTTGGGGCCCTCCCTGAACACTGAAGCTTTCTTT. Translated, it gives CASSLGPSLNTEAFF. Looking up the rest from reference TRBV5-1 and TRBJ1-1 gives the full variable domain: KAGVTQTPRYLIKTRGQQVTLSCSPISGHRSVSWYQQTPGQGLQFLFEYFSETQRNKGNFPGRFSGRQFSNSRSEMNVSTLELGDSALYLCASSLGPSLNTEAFFGQGTRLTVV.

The J gene is TRBJ2-7, the V gene TRBV2; 9 bases fit TRBD1. The CDR3 runs 14 residues. Germline CDR1 reads SNHLY; CDR2 reads FYNNEI. V was pared by 3 bases and J by 6 bases, with 6 bases of the junction left unmatched. The CDR3 region has the DNA TGTGCCAGCAGTGACGGGACAGGGACGGGCGAGCAGTACTTC. Translation: CASSDGTGTGEQYF. Looking up the rest from reference TRBV2 and TRBJ2-7 gives the full variable domain: EPEVTQTPSHQVTQMGQEVILRCVPISNHLYFYWYRQILGQKVEFLVSFYNNEISEKSEIFDDQFSVERPDGSNFTLKIRSTKLEDSAMYFCASSDGTGTGEQYFGPGTRLTVT.

The CDR3 sequence is CASSLTSASGGRQYF. The DNA of the CDR3 is TGTGCCAGCAGCTTAACGTCGGCTAGCGGGGGACGTCAGTACTTC. The rearrangement uses TRBV7-3 and TRBJ2-7, with 10 bases matching TRBD2. The CDR3 runs 15 residues. V shed 0 bases and J 10 bases; nucleotides not matched to a gene: 9. Germline V lookup: CDR1 SGHTA, CDR2 FQGTGA.

V gene TRBV24-1 combines with J gene TRBJ2-1; 11 positions match TRBD1. After removal of 9 bases from V and 6 bases from J, the junction contained 6 bases not matched to a gene. The CDR3 is made up of 14 amino acids. Germline V lookup: CDR1 KGHDR, CDR2 SFDVKD. CDR3 nucleotides: TGTGCCACCTCGGGGGACAGGGGGTCCAATGAGCAGTTCTTC. Its protein product is CATSGDRGSNEQFF.